Listed here are 28 T cell receptor beta chains from one sample, sequenced in a study of shared clonotypes between healthy human individuals. Generated by immunoSEQ multiplex PCR, the TCRdb table keeps only in-frame clones and is missing some. This sample has about 520,000 clones; around 85% occur once, and the top ten carry about 12%. Sequenced: PBMCs. These receptor sequences come from a woman aged 40 to 55 in good health. Some clones in this sample may be carry-over from other donors' samples.

As for this clone: A far larger clone is just one base off, so this is likely a read error. The rearrangement uses TRBV7-9 and TRBJ1-1; D is uncertain. This CDR3 has 12 residues. Trimming cost V 5 bases and J 4 bases, with 8 bases left between them. Germline V gene sequence: CDR1 SEHNR, CDR2 FQNEAQ (reference sequence). The chain's CDR3 is CASSKISTEAFF. The CDR3 DNA follows: TGTGCCAGCAGCAAAATAAGCACTGAAGCTTTCTTT.

V is TRBV4-2 and J is TRBJ2-1; 9 nucleotides line up with TRBD2. CDR1 and CDR2 (germline): LGHNA, YNFKEQ. V was pared by 1 base and J by 5 bases, with 6 bases of the junction left unmatched. There are 16 residues in the CDR3. The CDR3 DNA sequence: TGTGCCAGCAGCCAAGTTCTAGCGGGACGCCACAATGAGCAGTTCTTC. Translation: CASSQVLAGRHNEQFF.

V is TRBV4-2 and J is TRBJ2-6; 12 nucleotides match TRBD1. The V segment lost 1 base and the J segment 6 bases; nucleotides outside the gene matches: 10. CDR3 size: 19 residues. CDR1 is LGHNA and CDR2 is YNFKEQ in the germline V gene. In DNA, the CDR3 is TGTGCCAGCAGCCAAGGTAGGGGACAGGGGGCGTTTGTGGCCAACGTCCTGACTTTC. The encoded protein is CASSQGRGQGAFVANVLTF.

Details on this clone: A far bigger clonotype differs at one base, so this is likely a read error. Other DNA sequences in this sample translate to the same CDR3. The CDR3 region is CSADTFSYNEQFF. CDR3 coding DNA: TGCAGCGCTGATACGTTCTCCTACAATGAGCAGTTCTTC. The chain carries TRBV29-1 and TRBJ2-1, with unresolved D. The germline V and J ends were trimmed by 7 bases and 0 bases, with 10 bases remaining between them. This CDR3 is 13 amino acids long. Germline loops: CDR1 SQVTM, CDR2 ANQGSEA.

Note on this clone: The germline gene is not matched at one end of the junction; a read error may be the cause. The chain combines TRBV4-3 with TRBJ1-2; 8 nucleotides match TRBD1. Germline V gives CDR1 LGHNA, CDR2 YSLEER. CDR3 length: 15 amino acids. CDR3: CASSQDVTGDYGNTF. DNA for the CDR3: TGCGCCAGCAGCCAAGATGTGACAGGGGACTATGGCAACACCTTC.

The chain is built from TRBV7-3 and TRBJ2-7, with 8 positions matching TRBD2. Trimming took 7 bases from V and 5 from J; bases not matched to a gene: 16. The CDR3 is 16 residues long. Germline loops: CDR1 SGHTA, CDR2 FQGTGA. As DNA, the CDR3 is TGTGCCAGCACCGACCTTAGCAGCGGGAGCAGCCACGAGCAGTACTTC. Translating it yields CASTDLSSGSSHEQYF.

The chain uses TRBV7-3 and TRBJ2-1; 7 positions match TRBD2. Germline CDR1 and CDR2: SGHTA and FQGTGA. The CDR3 sequence is 16 residues long. V lost 3 bases to trimming and J lost 2 bases; unmatched junction nucleotides: 7. DNA for the CDR3: TGTGCCAGCAGCTTCGCGGGAGTTGGTGCCTACAATGAGCAGTTCTTC. Translated, it gives CASSFAGVGAYNEQFF.

The chain recombines TRBV28 with TRBJ1-4; 7 nucleotides line up with TRBD1. Per the germline V gene, CDR1 is MDHEN and CDR2 is SYDVKM. This CDR3 is 19 amino acids long. Unmatched junction bases numbered 16, after V lost 4 bases and J lost 2 bases. The CDR3, as DNA: TGTGCCAGCAGTTCACTCTACCCTTCCTCAGGGGGGACTAATGAAAAACTGTTTTTT. This translates into CASSSLYPSSGGTNEKLFF.

The chain couples TRBV19 to TRBJ1-1; possible D gene TRBD1, 5 bases. V shed 5 bases and J shed 1 base, with 17 bases lying between them. CDR3 length: 16 residues. CDR1 is LNHDA and CDR2 is SQIVND in the germline V gene (reference sequence). The CDR3 reads CASSLGKGGGNTEAFF. DNA for the CDR3: TGTGCCAGTAGTCTTGGGAAGGGCGGGGGGAACACTGAAGCTTTCTTT.

The chain combines TRBV27 with TRBJ1-1; TRBD1 is a possible D gene (5 bases). Germline CDR1 MNHEY, CDR2 SMNVEV (reference sequence). The ends were cut back, 7 bases at V and 10 bases at J, with 13 bases in the middle. The CDR3 has 11 residues. CDR3 loop: CASKWSGGAFF. In DNA form, the CDR3 reads TGTGCCAGCAAATGGTCGGGGGGAGCTTTCTTT.

In regard to this clone: Other DNA sequences of this sample code for an identical CDR3. The chain employs TRBV7-9 and TRBJ2-3; no firm D call. Trimming cost V 6 bases and J 0 bases, with 1 base left between them. Germline V CDR1 and CDR2: SEHNR, FQNEAQ (reference sequence). This CDR3 spans 11 amino acids. Here the CDR3 reads CASSSTDTQYF. The CDR3 DNA follows: TGTGCCAGCAGTAGCACAGATACGCAGTATTTT.

This clone was counted between two and nine times. The chain is built from TRBV7-6 and TRBJ1-3; 10 positions match TRBD1. CDR1 and CDR2 (germline): SGHVS, FNYEAQ. The CDR3 totals 13 residues. The V gene end was trimmed by 5 bases and the J gene end by 8 bases; junction bases not matched to a gene: 3. The CDR3 protein is CASSLDRGHTIYF. The CDR3 DNA reads as TGTGCCAGCAGCCTCGACAGGGGGCACACCATATATTTT. The full variable domain, completed using reference TRBV7-6 and TRBJ1-3, is GAGVSQSPRYKVTKRGQDVALRCDPISGHVSLYWYRQALGQGPEFLTYFNYEAQQDKSGLPNDRFSAERPEGSISTLTIQRTEQRDSAMYRCASSLDRGHTIYFGEGSWLTVV.

This sequence joins TRBV28 and TRBJ2-7; 9 positions agree with TRBD2. This CDR3 region has 13 residues. The trim removed 6 bases at V and 6 bases at J, leaving 6 bases unmatched. Germline V gene sequence: CDR1 MDHEN, CDR2 SYDVKM. The CDR3 protein is CASSTGLAGEQYF. Here the CDR3 DNA reads TGTGCCAGCAGCACGGGACTAGCCGGCGAGCAGTACTTC.

This clone was observed many times. The chain carries TRBV20-1 and TRBJ1-2; D remains ambiguous. V was pared by 3 bases and J by 13 bases, with 15 bases between. The CDR3 spans 11 residues. Germline values: CDR1 DFQATT, CDR2 SNEGSKA (reference sequence). The CDR3 DNA follows: TGCAGTGCTAGTCCGGGCGCCTCGGGCACCTTC. It codes for CSASPGASGTF.

This clone was recorded a few times. This chain connects TRBV27 to TRBJ2-3, with D perhaps TRBD1 or TRBD2 (5 bases each). The CDR3 sequence is 14 residues long. Trimming pared 5 bases from V and 5 bases from J, leaving 14 bases between. Looked up from germline, CDR1 is MNHEY and CDR2 is SMNVEV (reference sequence). CDR3 region: CASSLGDGGDTQYF. CDR3 DNA: TGTGCCAGCAGTCTTGGGGATGGGGGAGATACGCAGTATTTT.

The chain uses TRBV18 and TRBJ2-1, with unresolved D. This CDR3 has 13 residues. Germline values: CDR1 KGHSH, CDR2 LQKENI. V was shortened by 3 bases and J by 6 bases, with 9 bases between the two germline ends. The DNA for the CDR3 is TGTGCCAGCTCACCGTCCCAGGTCAATGAGCAGTTCTTC. Translation gives CASSPSQVNEQFF.

For this clone: A read error is the likely source, as a far larger clone sits one nucleotide away. The CDR3 end shows no conserved phenylalanine or tryptophan, and so a read error is likely. The V and J genes are TRBV25-1 and TRBJ2-7; 14 bases match TRBD2. From germline, CDR1 is MGHDK and CDR2 SYGVNS. With 3 bases clipped from V and 5 bases from J, the junction kept 6 bases outside the gene matches. The CDR3 consists of 16 residues. For the CDR3, the DNA is TGTGCCAGCAGTGAGCCGGGACTAGCGGGAGTCCACGAGCAGTACTCC. Translated, it gives CASSEPGLAGVHEQYS.

This clone has only one observation. The V call is TRBV11-2, the J call TRBJ2-5; a possible D gene is TRBD1 (6 bases). Deletions cut 5 bases from V and 5 bases from J, with 9 bases between. This CDR3 is built from 12 residues. CDR1 is SGHAT and CDR2 is FQNNGV in the germline V gene. The CDR3, as DNA: TGTGCCAGCAGCGCCACAGGGGAGACCCAGTACTTC. Protein sequence: CASSATGETQYF.

The rearrangement uses TRBV9 and TRBJ1-1; TRBD1 might be the D (5 bases). The germline V gene encodes CDR1 SGDLS and CDR2 YYNGEE. V was pared by 0 bases and J by 4 bases, with 16 bases between. The CDR3 runs to 16 residues. CDR3 region: CASSVADGGVGTEAFF. The CDR3 bases are TGTGCCAGCAGCGTAGCCGATGGAGGGGTCGGCACTGAAGCTTTCTTT. The whole variable domain, remainder taken from reference TRBV9 and TRBJ1-1, is DSGVTQTPKHLITATGQRVTLRCSPRSGDLSVYWYQQSLDQGLQFLIQYYNGEERAKGNILERFSAQQFPDLHSELNLSSLELGDSALYFCASSVADGGVGTEAFFGQGTRLTVV.

This chain uses TRBV19 with TRBJ2-3, with no clear D. Trimming took 7 bases from V and 2 from J, leaving 10 bases between them. The CDR3 has 13 amino acids. CDR1 and CDR2 (germline): LNHDA, SQIVND (reference sequence). The CDR3 protein is CASKGQDTDTQYF. The CDR3 coding sequence is TGTGCCAGTAAAGGGCAGGACACAGATACGCAGTATTTT.

Ten or more counts support this clone. The J gene is TRBJ2-1, the V gene TRBV30; 7 nucleotides line up with TRBD1. This CDR3 comprises 14 residues. Losses at the gene ends were 4 bases for V and 2 bases for J; bases not matched to a gene: 5. Per germline, CDR1 GTSNPN and CDR2 SVGIG (reference sequence). The CDR3 DNA is TGTGCCTGGAATTCGGGACAGCCCTACAATGAGCAGTTCTTC. It is translated as CAWNSGQPYNEQFF.

The V call is TRBV6-5, the J call TRBJ2-3, with unresolved D. Per the germline V gene, CDR1 is MNHEY and CDR2 is SVGAGI. V was shortened by 2 bases and J by 2 bases, with 14 bases between the two germline ends. The CDR3 sequence is 16 residues long. The CDR3 protein is CASSYPVAEHTDTQYF. The DNA for the CDR3 is TGTGCCAGCAGTTACCCTGTTGCCGAGCACACAGATACGCAGTATTTT.

V is TRBV25-1 and J is TRBJ2-7; D gene uncertain. The CDR3 spans 12 residues. The V end was cut by 2 bases, the J end by 3 bases, with 5 bases between. The V gene's germline CDR1 is MGHDK and CDR2 SYGVNS. The DNA for the CDR3 is TGTGCCAGCAGTGAAACGAGCTACGAGCAGTACTTC. This sequence encodes CASSETSYEQYF.

The V gene is TRBV29-1, the J gene TRBJ2-3; 9 bases are a match to TRBD2. Per the germline V gene, CDR1 is SQVTM and CDR2 is ANQGSEA. This CDR3 contains 12 residues. J lost 4 bases, V lost 6 bases, and 2 bases had no gene match. CDR3 sequence reads: CSVEREADTQYF. The DNA for the CDR3 is TGCAGCGTCGAGCGGGAGGCAGATACGCAGTATTTT.

The CDR3 DNA reads as TGCAGCGCCGCTGAGTGGGCTAGCGGGAGGGCTACGGGAGTCTACGAGCAGTACTTC. It yields the protein CSAAEWASGRATGVYEQYF. The J gene is TRBJ2-7, the V gene TRBV29-1; 12 bases are shared with TRBD2. The CDR3 runs 19 residues. Germline loops: CDR1 SQVTM, CDR2 ANQGSEA. The J segment lost 3 bases and the V segment lost 7 bases, leaving 22 bases of the junction unmatched.

This clone was counted at least ten times. At the DNA level, this CDR3 is encoded by other sequences in the same sample as well. The rearrangement uses TRBV11-2 and TRBJ2-3; D is uncertain. This CDR3 spans 14 amino acids. The V gene lost 2 bases and the J gene lost 1 base, with 7 bases spanning the gap. Germline V gene data show CDR1 as SGHAT and CDR2 as FQNNGV. The CDR3 sequence: CASSLYSGTDTQYF. The CDR3 nucleotides read TGTGCCAGCAGCTTATATTCCGGCACAGATACGCAGTATTTT.

The chain recombines TRBV5-1 with TRBJ2-3; no clear D gene. V was clipped by 1 base and J by 4 bases, with 7 bases between them. The CDR3 sequence is 13 residues long. Germline V gene sequence: CDR1 SGHRS, CDR2 YFSETQ. The CDR3 coding sequence is TGCGCCAGCAGCTTGATGGTTGCAGATACGCAGTATTTT. Protein product: CASSLMVADTQYF.

This chain connects TRBV5-8 to TRBJ2-1; D unresolved. V dropped 2 bases and J dropped 0 bases, with 6 bases sitting between them. Germline V CDR1 and CDR2: SGHTS, YDEGEE. The CDR3 extends over 14 amino acids. The CDR3 DNA reads TGTGCCAGCAGCTTCCCCATCTCCTACAATGAGCAGTTCTTC. It encodes CASSFPISYNEQFF. Combining the CDR3 with reference TRBV5-8 and TRBJ2-1 gives the whole variable domain EAGVTQSPTHLIKTRGQQATLRCSPISGHTSVYWYQQALGLGLQFLLWYDEGEERNRGNFPPRFSGRQFPNYSSELNVNALELEDSALYLCASSFPISYNEQFFGPGTRLTVL.